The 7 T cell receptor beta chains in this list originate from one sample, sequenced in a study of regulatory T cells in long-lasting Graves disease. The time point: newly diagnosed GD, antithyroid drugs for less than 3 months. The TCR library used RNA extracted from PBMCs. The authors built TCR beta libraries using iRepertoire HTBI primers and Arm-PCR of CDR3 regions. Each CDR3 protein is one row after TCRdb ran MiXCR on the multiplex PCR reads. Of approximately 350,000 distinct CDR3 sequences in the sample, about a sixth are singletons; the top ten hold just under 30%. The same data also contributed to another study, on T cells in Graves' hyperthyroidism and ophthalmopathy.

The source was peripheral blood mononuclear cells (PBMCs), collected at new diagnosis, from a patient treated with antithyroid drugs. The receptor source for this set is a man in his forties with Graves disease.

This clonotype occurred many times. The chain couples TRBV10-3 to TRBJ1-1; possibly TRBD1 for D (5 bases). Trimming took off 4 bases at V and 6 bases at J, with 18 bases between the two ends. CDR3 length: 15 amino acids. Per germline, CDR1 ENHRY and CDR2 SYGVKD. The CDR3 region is CAISASRGGSAEAFF. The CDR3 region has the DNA TGTGCCATCAGTGCCTCCCGGGGGGGATCCGCTGAAGCTTTCTTT.

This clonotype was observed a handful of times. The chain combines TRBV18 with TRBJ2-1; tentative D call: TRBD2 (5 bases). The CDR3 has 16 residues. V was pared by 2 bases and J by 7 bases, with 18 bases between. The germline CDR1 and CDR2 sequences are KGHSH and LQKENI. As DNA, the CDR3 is TGTGCCAGCTCACCAGTTAATTCAGGACTCGATAATGAGCAGTTCTTC. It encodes CASSPVNSGLDNEQFF.

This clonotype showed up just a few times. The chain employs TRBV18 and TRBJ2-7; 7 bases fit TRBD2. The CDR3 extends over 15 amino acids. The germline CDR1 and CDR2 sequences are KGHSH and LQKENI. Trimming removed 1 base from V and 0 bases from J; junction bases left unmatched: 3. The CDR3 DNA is TGTGCCAGCTCACCACGGGGGGGGATCTCCTACGAGCAGTACTTC. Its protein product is CASSPRGGISYEQYF.

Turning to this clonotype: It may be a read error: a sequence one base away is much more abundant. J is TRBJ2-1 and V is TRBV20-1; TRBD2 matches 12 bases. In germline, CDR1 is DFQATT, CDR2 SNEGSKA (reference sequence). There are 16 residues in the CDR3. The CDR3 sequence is CSAIIRTSGDYNERFF. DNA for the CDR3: TGCAGTGCCATTATAAGGACTAGCGGGGACTACAATGAGCGGTTCTTC.

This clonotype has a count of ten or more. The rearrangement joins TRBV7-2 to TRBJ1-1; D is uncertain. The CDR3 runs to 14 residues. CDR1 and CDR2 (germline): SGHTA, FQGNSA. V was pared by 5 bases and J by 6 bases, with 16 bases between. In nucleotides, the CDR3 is TGTGCCAGCAGCCAGATGGGGTGGGCTCCTGAAGCTTTCTTT. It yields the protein CASSQMGWAPEAFF.

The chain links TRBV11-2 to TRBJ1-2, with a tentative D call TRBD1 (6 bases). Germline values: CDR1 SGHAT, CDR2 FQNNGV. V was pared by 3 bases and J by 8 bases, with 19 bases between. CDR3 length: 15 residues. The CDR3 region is CASSLPGVFSLGYTF. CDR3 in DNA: TGTGCCAGCAGCTTGCCAGGGGTTTTTAGTTTGGGCTACACCTTC. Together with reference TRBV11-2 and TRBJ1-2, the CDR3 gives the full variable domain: EAGVAQSPRYKIIEKRQSVAFWCNPISGHATLYWYQQILGQGPKLLIQFQNNGVVDDSQLPKDRFSAERLKGVDSTLKIQPAKLEDSAVYLCASSLPGVFSLGYTFGSGTRLTVV.

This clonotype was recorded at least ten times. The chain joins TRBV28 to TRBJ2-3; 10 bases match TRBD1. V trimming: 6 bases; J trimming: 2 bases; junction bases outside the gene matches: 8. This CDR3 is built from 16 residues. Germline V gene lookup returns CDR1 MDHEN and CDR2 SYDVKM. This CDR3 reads CASRTTDRGLTDTQYF. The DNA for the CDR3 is TGTGCCAGCAGAACAACCGACAGGGGGCTCACAGATACGCAGTATTTT.